This T cell receptor beta chain stems from a study of cytomegalovirus exposure and HLA in healthy donors. Germline V gene data show CDR1 as SNHLY and CDR2 as FYNNEI. This CDR3 spans 15 amino acids. V shed 4 bases and J 7 bases; nucleotides not matched to a gene: 7. PCR used 60 Vbeta primers and 13 Jbeta primers. This table comes from immunoSEQ multiplex PCR, and its TCRdb copy is limited to in-frame clones, with some not included. The sample holds approximately 97,000 clones, roughly 80% seen once. This chain connects TRBV2 to TRBJ1-4; TRBD1 agrees at 9 bases. Material for sequencing was PBMCs. This receptor was identified in a man aged 35 to 55 in good health and CMV-seronegative. CDR3 DNA sequence: TGTGCCAGCAGTGGGGGACAGGGAGTGAGTGAAAAACTGTTTTTT. As protein: CASSGGQGVSEKLFF. The full variable domain, its missing parts supplied by reference TRBV2 and TRBJ1-4, is EPEVTQTPSHQVTQMGQEVILRCVPISNHLYFYWYRQILGQKVEFLVSFYNNEISEKSEIFDDQFSVERPDGSNFTLKIRSTKLEDSAMYFCASSGGQGVSEKLFFGSGTQLSVL.